The entry that follows covers one T cell receptor (beta chain) sequence. This clonotype was seen more than once but under ten times. Its antigen is unknown. No qualities accompany the bases; no much larger clone lies one base away. Peripheral blood CD8+ and CD4+ T cells from healthy donors, Susac syndrome patients and multiple sclerosis patients were profiled using high-throughput TCR beta sequencing. Healthy donors were included as age- and sex-matched controls. CD8+ TEMRA cells were enriched by FACS, while bulk CD8+ and CD4+ T cells were purified by magnetic negative isolation. Blood was drawn into EDTA tubes, processed within 24 hours, and PBMCs were isolated by density gradient centrifugation. PBMCs intended for TCR sequencing were frozen in liquid nitrogen and were later thawed in a 37 degrees C water bath. Purity of sorted or isolated CD4+, CD8+ and CD8+ TEMRA cells was at least 90%. These data originate in a study of CD8 T cells in Susac syndrome (dated by TCRdb to about 2019). In the study overall: Whether CD8+ T cell activation and differentiation in Susac syndrome was antigen driven was tested using repertoire sequencing.

RNA was extracted using the RNeasy kit, and roughly 0.45 to 1 ug of the RNA was reverse transcribed with random hexamers. The immunoSEQ multiplex PCR assay, covering 54 Vbeta and 13 Jbeta segments, was used to amplify TCR beta CDR3 regions. Bias from PCR amplification was corrected by using a synthetic template baseline for primer optimization and for computational correction. Per the original workflow: Only productive sequences were kept, with reads annotated to V, D and J genes according to IMGT and analyzed in immunoSEQ Analyzer. To calculate clonality, Shannon entropy was normalized by log2 of the number of productive unique sequences and then subtracted from one. For each patient and control, public and private clones were evaluated within the 100 most prevalent clones. Clones were defined as Susac-specific if absent from the healthy and MS cohorts, from approximately 1,100 published viral clones and from other ImmuneACCESS disease sequences. The public sequencing data were trimmed at Q25 with fastp and processed into clonotypes with MiXCR by TCRdb, which kept only in-frame beta chains. Each record represents a unique CDR3 protein, reported with the most common genes and DNA among its rows. None of the V and J calls come from the authors' own analysis; TCRdb made them. The sample profile shows some 150,000 distinct CDR3 sequences; 94% of them were found once. The ten most abundant clones make up about 0.076% of the sample.

Paper-wide results and their limitations: The number of individuals in the TCR sequencing and HLA analysis was acknowledged as relatively small.

The CDR3 numbers 13 residues from cysteine through phenylalanine. Just CDR3 DNA is preserved here, 39 bases in frame from base 1. CDR1 and CDR2, looked up from the germline V gene (reference sequence), are LGHDT and YNNKEL. V and J lose 0 bases and 6 bases, and a span of 8 bases separates them. The receptor chain draws on TRBV3-1 and TRBJ1-1, with no confident D gene call. This clonotype was sampled from a human donor in good health. The sample taken for sequencing was CD4+ T cells from PBMCs. The nucleotide sequence is given as TGTGCCAGCAGCCAAGATTGGGGATCTGAAGCTTTCTTT. This encodes CASSQDWGSEAFF.